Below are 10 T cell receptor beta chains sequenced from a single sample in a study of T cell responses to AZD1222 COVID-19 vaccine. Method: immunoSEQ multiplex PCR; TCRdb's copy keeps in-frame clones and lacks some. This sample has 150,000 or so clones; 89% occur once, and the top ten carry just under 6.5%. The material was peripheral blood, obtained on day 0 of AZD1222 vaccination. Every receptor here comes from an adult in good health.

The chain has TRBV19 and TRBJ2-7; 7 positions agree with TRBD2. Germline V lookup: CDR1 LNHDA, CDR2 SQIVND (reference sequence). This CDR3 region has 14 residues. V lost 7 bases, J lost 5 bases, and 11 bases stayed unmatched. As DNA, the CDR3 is TGTGCCAGTACCGGGTGGGAGGGCGGCCACGAGCAGTACTTC. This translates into CASTGWEGGHEQYF.

The CDR3 nucleotides are TGTGCCAGCAGCTTTACAGTGAACACTGAAGCTTTCTTT. Its translation is CASSFTVNTEAFF. V usage is TRBV9 and J usage is TRBJ1-1, with D hard to call. Trimming shortened V by 4 bases and J by 0 bases, and 7 bases separated the two germline ends. The CDR3 sequence is 13 residues long. Germline loops: CDR1 SGDLS, CDR2 YYNGEE.

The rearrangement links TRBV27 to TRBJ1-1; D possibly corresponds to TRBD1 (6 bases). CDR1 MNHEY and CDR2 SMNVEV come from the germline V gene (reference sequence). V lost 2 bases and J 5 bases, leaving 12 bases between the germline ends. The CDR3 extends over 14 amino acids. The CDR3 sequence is CASSLRTRGTEAFF. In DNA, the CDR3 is TGTGCCAGCAGTTTAAGGACGAGGGGGACTGAAGCTTTCTTT.

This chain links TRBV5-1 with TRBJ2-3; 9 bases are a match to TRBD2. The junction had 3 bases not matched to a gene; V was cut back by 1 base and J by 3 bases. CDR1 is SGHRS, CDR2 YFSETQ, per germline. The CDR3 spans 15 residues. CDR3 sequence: CASSLSSGGTDTQYF. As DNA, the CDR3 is TGCGCCAGCAGCTTGAGTAGCGGGGGTACAGATACGCAGTATTTT.

Written as DNA, the CDR3 is TGCAGCGTTGAAGATCTTGTGGGAGGCTCTCCTGGAAACACCATATATTTT. Translating gives CSVEDLVGGSPGNTIYF. The chain carries TRBV29-1 and TRBJ1-3; D is undetermined. Looked up from germline, CDR1 is SQVTM and CDR2 is ANQGSEA. Deletions cut 0 bases from V and 2 bases from J, with 17 bases between. The CDR3 runs to 17 residues. Combining the CDR3 with reference TRBV29-1 and TRBJ1-3 gives the whole variable domain SAVISQKPSRDICQRGTSLTIQCQVDSQVTMMFWYRQQPGQSLTLIATANQGSEATYESGFVIDKFPISRPNLTFSTLTVSNMSPEDSSIYLCSVEDLVGGSPGNTIYFGEGSWLTVV.

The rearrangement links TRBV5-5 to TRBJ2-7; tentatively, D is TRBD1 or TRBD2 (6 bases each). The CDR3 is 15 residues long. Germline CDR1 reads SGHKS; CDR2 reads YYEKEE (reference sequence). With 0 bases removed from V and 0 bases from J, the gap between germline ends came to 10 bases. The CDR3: CASSLGGALSYEQYF. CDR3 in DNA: TGTGCCAGCAGCTTGGGGGGGGCACTCTCCTACGAGCAGTACTTC.

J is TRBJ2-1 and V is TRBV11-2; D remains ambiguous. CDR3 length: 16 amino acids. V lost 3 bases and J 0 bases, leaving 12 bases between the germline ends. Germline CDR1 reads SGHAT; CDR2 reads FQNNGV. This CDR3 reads CASSLPRDSSYNEQFF. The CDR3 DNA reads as TGTGCCAGCAGCTTGCCGCGCGATAGCTCCTACAATGAGCAGTTCTTC.

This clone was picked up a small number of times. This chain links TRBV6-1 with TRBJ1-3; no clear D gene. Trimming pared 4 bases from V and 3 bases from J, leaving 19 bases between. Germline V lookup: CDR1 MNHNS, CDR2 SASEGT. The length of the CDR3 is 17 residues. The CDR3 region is CASSVRALGRGGNTIYF. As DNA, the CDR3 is TGTGCCAGCAGTGTTCGGGCACTCGGTCGGGGTGGAAACACCATATATTTT.

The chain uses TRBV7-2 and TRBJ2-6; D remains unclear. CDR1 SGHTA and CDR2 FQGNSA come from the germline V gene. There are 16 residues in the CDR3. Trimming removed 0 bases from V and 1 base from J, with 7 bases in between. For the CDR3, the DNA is TGTGCCAGCAGCTTAGCAGCCGGATCTGGGGCCAACGTCCTGACTTTC. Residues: CASSLAAGSGANVLTF.

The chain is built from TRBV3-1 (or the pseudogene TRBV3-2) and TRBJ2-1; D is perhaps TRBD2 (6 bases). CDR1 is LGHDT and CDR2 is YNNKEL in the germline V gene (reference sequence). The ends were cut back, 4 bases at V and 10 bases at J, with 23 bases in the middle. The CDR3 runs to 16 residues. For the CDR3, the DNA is TGTGCCAGCAGCCCACAGCCCGGCGGGGTGGCAGGAGAGCAGTTCTTC. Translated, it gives CASSPQPGGVAGEQFF.